These 5 T cell receptor beta chains were sequenced from one sample in a study of T cells in Graves' hyperthyroidism and ophthalmopathy. TCR beta CDR3 region amplification was performed from RNA transcripts. In the first-round RT-PCR of the TCR CDR3, the HTBI primer set was used. MiXCR was run by TCRdb on the multiplex PCR reads, yielding one entry per CDR3 protein. Found here are a few hundred thousand distinct CDR3 sequences, 15% to 19% of them singletons; the top ten hold around 30%. The sample consisted of blood. These receptors were obtained from a young woman with Graves' hyperthyroidism that later progressed to Graves' ophthalmopathy.

In its sample, this clonotype was seen many times. The chain joins TRBV28 to TRBJ2-7, with D uncertain. V gave up 2 bases and J gave up 7 bases, with 12 bases separating them. This CDR3 spans 13 amino acids. In germline, CDR1 is MDHEN, CDR2 SYDVKM. CDR3 sequence (DNA): TGTGCCAGCAGTTTAGGGTCCCCGGCGGAGCAGTACTTC. Translating gives CASSLGSPAEQYF. Full variable domain (rest looked up from reference TRBV28 and TRBJ2-7): DVKVTQSSRYLVKRTGEKVFLECVQDMDHENMFWYRQDPGLGLRLIYFSYDVKMKEKGDIPEGYSVSREKKERFSLILESASTNQTSMYLCASSLGSPAEQYFGPGTRLTVT.

This clonotype was counted ten times or more. The chain employs TRBV27 and TRBJ2-1, with no clear D. Germline V CDR1 and CDR2: MNHEY, SMNVEV (reference sequence). Trimming left V 6 bases short and J 5 bases short, with 8 bases between. The length of the CDR3 is 12 residues. This CDR3 is CASSRTNNEQFF. Here the CDR3 DNA reads TGTGCCAGCAGCAGAACGAACAATGAGCAGTTCTTC.

This clonotype was counted a few times. The rearrangement links TRBV9 to TRBJ2-1, with a tentative D call TRBD1 (5 bases). This CDR3 spans 15 amino acids. From germline, CDR1 is SGDLS and CDR2 YYNGEE. Trimming stripped 0 bases from V and 9 bases from J, with 16 bases between. The CDR3 region is CASSVGGQGITEQFF. CDR3 in DNA: TGTGCCAGCAGCGTAGGGGGCCAGGGTATTACTGAGCAGTTCTTC.

The V call is TRBV5-4, the J call TRBJ2-6; D not resolved. V gave up 3 bases and J gave up 4 bases, with 8 bases separating them. The CDR3 is 14 residues long. Germline V gives CDR1 SGHNT, CDR2 YYREEE (reference sequence). CDR3 coding DNA: TGTGCCAGCAGCTCATCGTTAGGGGCCAACGTCCTGACTTTC. Residues: CASSSSLGANVLTF.

This clonotype was seen repeatedly, ten times or more. The chain links TRBV7-8 to TRBJ1-5; D is ambiguous. The CDR3 consists of 12 residues. Trimming pared 3 bases from V and 8 bases from J, leaving 8 bases between. The V gene's germline CDR1 is SGHVS and CDR2 FQNEAQ. CDR3 bases: TGTGCCAGCAGCTTTACTCGGGAGCCCCAGCATTTT. Translation: CASSFTREPQHF. Full variable domain (remainder filled in from reference TRBV7-8 and TRBJ1-5): GAGVSQSPRYKVAKRGQDVALRCDPISGHVSLFWYQQALGQGPEFLTYFQNEAQLDKSGLPSDRFFAERPEGSVSTLKIQRTQQEDSAVYLCASSFTREPQHFGDGTRLSIL.